These 32 T cell receptor beta chains were sequenced from one sample in a study of shared clonotypes between healthy human individuals. Terminally differentiated effector memory CD45RA+ cells were left out of the naive CD8 fraction, which was CD45RO-negative and positively selected for CCR7. Sequenced by immunoSEQ multiplex PCR; TCRdb stores in-frame clones only, minus some. Among hundreds of thousands of clones listed, approximately 96% were seen once. The sample was naive CD8+ T cells sorted from blood. These TCRs come from a woman younger than 45 in good health.

V gene TRBV9 combines with J gene TRBJ2-2; D is unresolved. V lost 0 bases to trimming and J lost 4 bases, with 16 bases between them. The CDR3 contains 17 residues. The germline CDR1 and CDR2 sequences are SGDLS and YYNGEE. CDR3 nucleotides: TGTGCCAGCAGCGTAGCCAGCTCCGCCATCTTCACCGGGGAGCTGTTTTTT. As protein: CASSVASSAIFTGELFF.

This rearrangement joins TRBV5-4 to TRBJ1-5; TRBD1 agrees at 8 bases. V shed 4 bases, J shed 6 bases, and the junction held 3 bases outside the gene matches. The CDR3 consists of 13 residues. Germline V lookup: CDR1 SGHNT, CDR2 YYREEE (reference sequence). CDR3 nucleotide sequence: TGTGCCAGCAGCCCCGACAGGGGTCAGCCCCAGCATTTT. The encoded protein is CASSPDRGQPQHF.

The rearrangement uses TRBV27 and TRBJ1-3; D remains ambiguous. V was clipped by 2 bases and J by 4 bases, with 6 bases between them. Germline V gene sequence: CDR1 MNHEY, CDR2 SMNVEV (reference sequence). This CDR3 is 13 amino acids long. The CDR3 nucleotides read TGTGCCAGCAGTTTACTACAGGGAAACACCATATATTTT. Its protein product is CASSLLQGNTIYF.

The chain uses TRBV18 and TRBJ1-4; D possibly corresponds to TRBD1 (5 bases). CDR3 length: 14 residues. In germline, CDR1 is KGHSH, CDR2 LQKENI. Trimming took 4 bases from V and 6 from J, leaving 12 bases between them. Here the CDR3 reads CASSLTQGDEKLFF. In nucleotides, the CDR3 is TGTGCCAGCTCACTGACCCAGGGAGATGAAAAACTGTTTTTT.

This rearrangement joins TRBV7-9 to TRBJ1-5; D may be TRBD1 (5 bases). This CDR3 spans 14 amino acids. CDR1 is SEHNR and CDR2 is FQNEAQ in the germline V gene (reference sequence). V lost 5 bases to trimming and J lost 4 bases, with 12 bases between them. In DNA, the CDR3 is TGTGCCAGCAGCCCGGGACTAAGTAATCAGCCCCAGCATTTT. Its translation is CASSPGLSNQPQHF.

V gene TRBV2 combines with J gene TRBJ2-7, with 9 nucleotides matching TRBD2. This CDR3 has 15 amino acids. After removal of 5 bases from V and 4 bases from J, the junction contained 9 bases not matched to a gene. The germline gives CDR1 SNHLY, CDR2 FYNNEI. The CDR3 DNA is TGTGCCAGCAGTAACCTAGCGGGGTTATCTTACGAGCAGTACTTC. Protein sequence: CASSNLAGLSYEQYF.

The V gene is TRBV12-5, the J gene TRBJ2-7; D ambiguous. The CDR3 has 12 residues. Per the germline V gene, CDR1 is LGHNT and CDR2 is FRNRAP. Trimming shortened V by 4 bases and J by 3 bases, and 7 bases separated the two germline ends. In nucleotides, the CDR3 is TGTGCTAGTGGTTCAAACGTCTACGAGCAGTACTTC. Amino acids: CASGSNVYEQYF.

V usage is TRBV27 and J usage is TRBJ1-2; D unresolved. V was cut by 2 bases and J by 6 bases, with 10 bases left in between. The CDR3 extends over 13 amino acids. Germline V gene sequence: CDR1 MNHEY, CDR2 SMNVEV (reference sequence). CDR3 amino acids: CASSLPDGDGYTF. As DNA, the CDR3 is TGTGCCAGCAGTTTACCGGACGGAGATGGCTACACCTTC.

To note about this clone: Other DNA sequences of this sample code for an identical CDR3. This rearrangement joins TRBV6-5 to TRBJ2-7; TRBD2 matches 8 bases. Per the germline V gene, CDR1 is MNHEY and CDR2 is SVGAGI. The CDR3 covers 16 residues. Losses at the gene ends were 0 bases for V and 2 bases for J; bases not matched to a gene: 6. CDR3 region: CASSYSSGSRAYEQYF. DNA of the CDR3: TGTGCCAGCAGTTACTCGAGCGGGAGTAGGGCCTACGAGCAGTACTTC.

There are a few counts of this clone. This chain joins TRBV20-1 and TRBJ1-5, with a weak D call TRBD1 (5 bases). The germline V gene has CDR1 DFQATT and CDR2 SNEGSKA (reference sequence). Trimming took off 5 bases at V and 5 bases at J, with 7 bases between the two ends. The CDR3 runs to 11 residues. CDR3 protein: CSARGDQPQHF. The CDR3 region has the DNA TGCAGTGCTCGGGGGGATCAGCCCCAGCATTTT.

The rearrangement links TRBV28 to TRBJ1-1; no firm D call. Germline V CDR1 and CDR2: MDHEN, SYDVKM. This CDR3 contains 12 residues. Deletions cut 5 bases from V and 6 bases from J, with 10 bases between. CDR3 DNA sequence: TGTGCCAGCAGTGAAGCACGGGCTGAAGCTTTCTTT. Translated: CASSEARAEAFF.

Regarding this clone: The same CDR3 can be traced to other DNA sequences in this sample. The chain uses TRBV7-9 and TRBJ1-2; D not resolved. CDR1 is SEHNR and CDR2 is FQNEAQ in the germline V gene (reference sequence). CDR3 size: 12 residues. Trimming took off 5 bases at V and 0 bases at J, with 4 bases between the two ends. DNA for the CDR3: TGTGCCAGCAGCCTAACTAACTATGGCTACACCTTC. It is translated as CASSLTNYGYTF.

The V gene is TRBV5-6, the J gene TRBJ2-7; 8 nucleotides line up with TRBD2. Germline values: CDR1 SGHDT, CDR2 YYEEEE. The V gene end was trimmed by 3 bases and the J gene end by 1 base; junction bases not matched to a gene: 9. The CDR3 is 16 amino acids. The chain's CDR3 is CASSYKSLAGSYEQYF. CDR3 coding DNA: TGTGCCAGCAGCTATAAATCCCTAGCGGGTTCCTACGAGCAGTACTTC.

The gene calls are TRBV9 and TRBJ1-1; possibly TRBD1 for D (5 bases). The length of the CDR3 is 13 residues. Germline V gene lookup returns CDR1 SGDLS and CDR2 YYNGEE. Trimming removed 4 bases at V and 4 bases at J, with 11 bases between. CDR3 protein: CASSRREGTEAFF. Here the CDR3 DNA reads TGTGCCAGCAGCCGCAGGGAAGGCACTGAAGCTTTCTTT.

This clone was seen more than once but under ten times. V and J are TRBV4-2 and TRBJ2-7; D is undetermined. The CDR3 contains 17 residues. V lost 0 bases and J 2 bases, leaving 17 bases between the germline ends. The germline V gene has CDR1 LGHNA and CDR2 YNFKEQ. The CDR3 DNA sequence: TGTGCCAGCAGCCAAGATCCGTGGACGCGAAGCACCTACGAGCAGTACTTC. It encodes CASSQDPWTRSTYEQYF.

The rearrangement uses TRBV7-9 and TRBJ2-7, with TRBD2 identical over 11 bases. V dropped 4 bases and J dropped 3; count of bases not matched to a gene: 5. The CDR3 covers 15 residues. Germline V gene data show CDR1 as SEHNR and CDR2 as FQNEAQ (reference sequence). The CDR3 bases are TGTGCCAGCAGCTCCGGGACTAGCGGTTACTACGAGCAGTACTTC. Encoded protein: CASSSGTSGYYEQYF. Using reference TRBV7-9 and TRBJ2-7 for the parts outside the CDR3, the full variable domain is DTGVSQNPRHKITKRGQNVTFRCDPISEHNRLYWYRQTLGQGPEFLTYFQNEAQLEKSRLLSDRFSAERPKGSFSTLEIQRTEQGDSAMYLCASSSGTSGYYEQYFGPGTRLTVT.

J is TRBJ2-2 and V is TRBV9, with 10 bases fitting TRBD2. CDR3 length: 17 amino acids. Losses at the gene ends were 0 bases for V and 4 bases for J; bases not matched to a gene: 6. Looked up from germline, CDR1 is SGDLS and CDR2 is YYNGEE. CDR3 amino acids: CASSVESGRVGTGELFF. The CDR3 region has the DNA TGTGCCAGCAGCGTAGAGAGCGGGAGGGTAGGCACCGGGGAGCTGTTTTTT.

The V and J genes are TRBV14 and TRBJ1-1, with 7 positions matching TRBD1. V lost 0 bases and J lost 7; bases outside the gene matches: 5. The CDR3 is made up of 14 amino acids. Germline V lookup: CDR1 SGHDN, CDR2 FVKESK. CDR3 bases: TGTGCCAGCAGCCAAGATGACAGGGCCCTTGAAGCTTTCTTT. It specifies CASSQDDRALEAFF.

The chain combines TRBV21-1 with TRBJ2-6; the table's D call, TRBD1, has no DNA check behind it. TRBV21-1 corresponds to a pseudogene. The CDR3 totals 17 residues. CDR3 DNA sequence: TGTGCCAGCAGCGCTGGGCAAGGGGTCTCTGGGGCCAACGTCCTGACTTTC. It is translated as CASSAGQGVSGANVLTF.

The chain joins TRBV10-2 to TRBJ2-7; D possibly corresponds to TRBD2 (6 bases). V lost 3 bases, J lost 7 bases, and 10 bases lay in between. Germline CDR1 and CDR2: WSHSY and SAAADI. This CDR3 spans 12 amino acids. The CDR3 region is CASSEGGVEQYF. As DNA, the CDR3 is TGCGCCAGCAGTGAAGGAGGGGTTGAGCAGTACTTC.

This chain uses TRBV5-1 with TRBJ2-1; TRBD1 is a possible D gene (6 bases). Germline V CDR1 and CDR2: SGHRS, YFSETQ. This CDR3 contains 14 residues. V was cut by 5 bases and J by 4 bases, with 13 bases left in between. The CDR3 DNA sequence: TGCGCCAGCAGTGACCCAGGGGCTTACAATGAGCAGTTCTTC. Protein product: CASSDPGAYNEQFF. Combining the CDR3 with reference TRBV5-1 and TRBJ2-1 gives the whole variable domain KAGVTQTPRYLIKTRGQQVTLSCSPISGHRSVSWYQQTPGQGLQFLFEYFSETQRNKGNFPGRFSGRQFSNSRSEMNVSTLELGDSALYLCASSDPGAYNEQFFGPGTRLTVL.

This clone was picked up one time. The V and J genes are TRBV29-1 and TRBJ2-2; possibly TRBD1 for D (6 bases). The germline V gene encodes CDR1 SQVTM and CDR2 ANQGSEA. V gave up 6 bases and J gave up 2 bases, with 13 bases separating them. The CDR3 is 14 amino acids. CDR3 sequence (DNA): TGCAGCGTGTCCGGGACAAAAAACACCGGGGAGCTGTTTTTT. This sequence encodes CSVSGTKNTGELFF.

The chain has TRBV28 and TRBJ2-5; 7 positions match TRBD1. The J call may be in error: the DNA end matches TRBJ2-7 better. The CDR3 is 14 amino acids. The germline gives CDR1 MDHEN, CDR2 SYDVKM. The CDR3 coding sequence is TGTGCCAGCAGCGGGACAGCTAATGCCTACGAGCAGTACTTC. Translated, it gives CASSGTANAYEQYF.

The V call is TRBV6-1, the J call TRBJ1-5; perhaps TRBD1 as D (6 bases). Germline-derived CDR1 and CDR2 are MNHNS and SASEGT. V lost 8 bases and J lost 4, with 18 bases in between. This CDR3 has 15 residues. The CDR3 loop is CASGLLTGRNQPQHF. CDR3 DNA sequence: TGTGCCAGCGGACTGCTAACAGGGAGAAATCAGCCCCAGCATTTT.

The chain recombines TRBV6-5 with TRBJ2-2; D is possibly TRBD1 or TRBD2 (5 bases each). V was clipped by 4 bases and J by 2 bases, with 11 bases between them. The germline V gene has CDR1 MNHEY and CDR2 SVGAGI. The CDR3 contains 15 residues. For the CDR3, the DNA is TGTGCCAGCAGTTCTTACGGGGCCAACACCGGGGAGCTGTTTTTT. This codes for CASSSYGANTGELFF.

The chain employs TRBV2 and TRBJ2-5, with 7 bases identical to TRBD2. J gave up 2 bases and V 9 bases, and 9 bases lay outside the gene matches. The CDR3 consists of 14 residues. Per the germline V gene, CDR1 is SNHLY and CDR2 is FYNNEI. The CDR3: CASESWGGQETQYF. The CDR3 nucleotides read TGTGCCAGTGAGTCGTGGGGGGGGCAAGAGACCCAGTACTTC.

To note about this clone: Other nucleotide sequences in the sample specify the same CDR3. This chain uses TRBV19 with TRBJ1-1, with no clear D. There are 12 residues in the CDR3. CDR1 is LNHDA and CDR2 is SQIVND in the germline V gene (reference sequence). V was trimmed by 1 base and J by 4 bases, leaving 4 bases between them. Here the CDR3 DNA reads TGTGCCAGTAGTATAGGGGTCACTGAAGCTTTCTTT. Its protein product is CASSIGVTEAFF.

Here the CDR3 DNA reads TGTGCCAGTAGTATCCCTAGCACACGCTACGGGCCCGGGGAGCTGTTTTTT. It codes for CASSIPSTRYGPGELFF. The genes are TRBV19 and TRBJ2-2; the D gene is possibly TRBD2 (5 bases). V was clipped by 3 bases and J by 6 bases, with 20 bases between them. The germline V gene encodes CDR1 LNHDA and CDR2 SQIVND (reference sequence). CDR3 length equals 17 residues.

The chain is built from TRBV5-1 and TRBJ1-1; D perhaps matches TRBD1 (5 bases). CDR1 is SGHRS and CDR2 is YFSETQ in the germline V gene. V was trimmed by 3 bases and J by 0 bases, leaving 12 bases between them. The CDR3 runs to 15 residues. This CDR3 reads CASSWSREMNTEAFF. CDR3 DNA sequence: TGCGCCAGCAGCTGGTCCAGGGAGATGAACACTGAAGCTTTCTTT.

The chain links TRBV7-9 to TRBJ1-5; D gene ambiguous. The CDR3 covers 15 residues. Per the germline V gene, CDR1 is SEHNR and CDR2 is FQNEAQ (reference sequence). Trimming pared 4 bases from V and 6 bases from J, leaving 16 bases between. DNA for the CDR3: TGTGCCAGCAGCTCAGGACCCGATGGGATTCAGCCCCAGCATTTT. This sequence encodes CASSSGPDGIQPQHF.

In regard to this clone: The same CDR3 can be traced to other DNA sequences in this sample. V gene TRBV28 combines with J gene TRBJ1-5; the D gene is possibly TRBD1 (5 bases). The CDR3 contains 13 residues. Germline V gene data show CDR1 as MDHEN and CDR2 as SYDVKM. The V end lost 2 bases, the J end lost 5 bases, and 7 bases lay between the germline ends. CDR3 sequence reads: CASSLGRDQPQHF. CDR3 nucleotides: TGTGCCAGCAGTTTAGGCAGGGATCAGCCCCAGCATTTT.

Remarks on this clone: This CDR3 is also generated by other DNA sequences in the sample. The chain has TRBV2 and TRBJ1-5; D is unresolved. The germline V and J ends were trimmed by 7 bases and 1 base, with 8 bases remaining between them. In germline, CDR1 is SNHLY, CDR2 FYNNEI. The CDR3 spans 13 residues. The CDR3 loop reads CASKAGSNQPQHF. CDR3 DNA sequence: TGTGCCAGCAAGGCAGGAAGCAATCAGCCCCAGCATTTT.